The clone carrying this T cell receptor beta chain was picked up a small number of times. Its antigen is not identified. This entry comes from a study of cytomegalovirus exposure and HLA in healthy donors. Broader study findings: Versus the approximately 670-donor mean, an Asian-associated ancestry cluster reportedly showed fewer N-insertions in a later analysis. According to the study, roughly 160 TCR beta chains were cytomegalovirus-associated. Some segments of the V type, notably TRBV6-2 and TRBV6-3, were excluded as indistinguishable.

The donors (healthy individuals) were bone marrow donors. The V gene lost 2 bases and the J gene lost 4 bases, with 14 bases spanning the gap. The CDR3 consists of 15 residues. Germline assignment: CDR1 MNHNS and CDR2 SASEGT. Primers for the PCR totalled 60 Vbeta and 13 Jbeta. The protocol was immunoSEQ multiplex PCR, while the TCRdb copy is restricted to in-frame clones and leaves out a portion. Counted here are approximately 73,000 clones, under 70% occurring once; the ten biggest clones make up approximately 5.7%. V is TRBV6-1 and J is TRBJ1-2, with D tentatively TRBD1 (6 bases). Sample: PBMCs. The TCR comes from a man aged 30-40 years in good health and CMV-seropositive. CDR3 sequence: CASSENGGAGYGYTF. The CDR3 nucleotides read TGTGCCAGCAGTGAAAATGGGGGCGCAGGCTATGGCTACACCTTC.